These 17 T cell receptor beta chains came from one sample sequenced in a study of shared clonotypes between healthy human individuals. The table came from immunoSEQ multiplex PCR; TCRdb's copy has only in-frame clones and leaves some out. The data show millions of clones, around nine tenths seen once. The sequenced material came from naive CD4+ T cells sorted from blood. Specified subset: CD45RA+ positively selected. Every receptor here comes from a man aged 18 to 35 in good health.

The V call is TRBV19, the J call TRBJ2-6, with no clear D. V was pared by 3 bases and J by 0 bases, with 3 bases between. Germline-derived CDR1 and CDR2 are LNHDA and SQIVND (reference sequence). This CDR3 contains 14 residues. Written as DNA, the CDR3 is TGTGCCAGTAGTATCCTCTCTGGGGCCAACGTCCTGACTTTC. Its translation: CASSILSGANVLTF.

As for this clone: At the DNA level, this CDR3 is encoded by other sequences in the same sample as well. The V and J genes are TRBV19 and TRBJ2-4; the D is unclear. CDR3 length: 13 amino acids. Trimming cost V 5 bases and J 1 base, with 6 bases left between them. Germline CDR1 is LNHDA and CDR2 is SQIVND (reference sequence). The CDR3 protein is CASSPSAKNIQYF. The DNA for the CDR3 is TGTGCCAGTAGTCCCTCCGCCAAAAACATTCAGTACTTC. Combining the CDR3 with reference TRBV19 and TRBJ2-4 gives the whole variable domain DGGITQSPKYLFRKEGQNVTLSCEQNLNHDAMYWYRQDPGQGLRLIYYSQIVNDFQKGDIAEGYSVSREKKESFPLTVTSAQKNPTAFYLCASSPSAKNIQYFGAGTRLSVL.

The chain joins TRBV7-9 to TRBJ1-2; D gene uncertain. The CDR3 contains 15 residues. V lost 1 base to trimming and J lost 2 bases, with 11 bases between them. Germline lookup yields CDR1 SEHNR and CDR2 FQNEAQ (reference sequence). This CDR3 reads CASSLVSGRNYGYTF. In nucleotides, the CDR3 is TGTGCCAGCAGCTTAGTTAGCGGCCGGAACTATGGCTACACCTTC.

This chain connects TRBV6-6 to TRBJ2-2; possible D gene TRBD1, 6 bases. The CDR3 loop spans 16 amino acids. The germline V gene has CDR1 MNHNY and CDR2 SVGAGI (reference sequence). V lost 0 bases and J 1 base, leaving 9 bases between the germline ends. CDR3 DNA sequence: TGTGCCAGCAGTTACTCTGAAGGGGGGAACACCGGGGAGCTGTTTTTT. Protein: CASSYSEGGNTGELFF.

This clone showed up just once. The chain links TRBV10-3 to TRBJ2-3; weak D call: TRBD1 (6 bases). This CDR3 is 15 amino acids long. V was shortened by 10 bases and J by 3 bases, with 20 bases between the two germline ends. Germline values: CDR1 ENHRY, CDR2 SYGVKD. The CDR3 bases are TGTGCCACCGTTCCCACAGGGTTGGTTACAGATACGCAGTATTTT. Translating it yields CATVPTGLVTDTQYF.

The rearrangement uses TRBV18 and TRBJ1-2, with D perhaps TRBD1 (5 bases). Germline CDR1 KGHSH, CDR2 LQKENI. Trimming took off 4 bases at V and 6 bases at J, with 15 bases between the two ends. The CDR3 has 14 residues. CDR3 bases: TGTGCCAGCTCACTCGATTTTGGACATAATGGCTACACCTTC. Residues: CASSLDFGHNGYTF. Drawing the rest from reference TRBV18 and TRBJ1-2, the complete variable domain is NAGVMQNPRHLVRRRGQEARLRCSPMKGHSHVYWYRQLPEEGLKFMVYLQKENIIDESGMPKERFSAEFPKEGPSILRIQQVVRGDSAAYFCASSLDFGHNGYTFGSGTRLTVV.

With respect to this clone: Other DNA variants within this sample encode the same CDR3. The chain has TRBV18 and TRBJ2-6, with D possibly matching TRBD1 (5 bases). With 6 bases removed from V and 0 bases from J, the gap between germline ends came to 9 bases. CDR3 length: 15 amino acids. Germline loops: CDR1 KGHSH, CDR2 LQKENI. CDR3 coding DNA: TGTGCCAGCTCTCCCACAGGCTCTGGGGCCAACGTCCTGACTTTC. Translation gives CASSPTGSGANVLTF.

The V gene is TRBV7-2, the J gene TRBJ1-1; D call uncertain. The CDR3 extends over 13 amino acids. V was trimmed by 4 bases and J by 1 base, leaving 7 bases between them. Germline loops: CDR1 SGHTA, CDR2 FQGNSA. This CDR3 reads CASSSARNTEAFF. CDR3 coding DNA: TGTGCCAGCAGCTCAGCCAGGAACACTGAAGCTTTCTTT.

J is TRBJ2-7 and V is TRBV30; either TRBD1 or TRBD2 may supply D (6 bases each). V was trimmed by 5 bases and J by 2 bases, leaving 16 bases between them. This CDR3 has 14 residues. Per germline, CDR1 GTSNPN and CDR2 SVGIG (reference sequence). CDR3 sequence: CAWAGGQGPYEQYF. The DNA of the CDR3 is TGTGCCTGGGCTGGGGGGCAGGGCCCCTACGAGCAGTACTTC.

CDR3 protein: CASSQDGTPLRAGQGNTIYF. CDR3 sequence (DNA): TGCGCCAGCAGCCAAGATGGCACACCCTTGAGGGCAGGGCAAGGAAACACCATATATTTT. The chain joins TRBV4-1 to TRBJ1-3; D may be TRBD1 (5 bases). V lost 0 bases to trimming and J lost 4 bases, with 25 bases between them. Germline V gene lookup returns CDR1 MGHRA and CDR2 YSYEKL. This CDR3 is 20 amino acids long.

This chain joins TRBV10-1 and TRBJ2-1; 8 bases line up with TRBD2. The CDR3 runs 16 residues. V was clipped by 3 bases and J by 5 bases; unmatched bases: 9. Germline V CDR1 and CDR2: WNHNN, SYGVQD (reference sequence). Here the CDR3 reads CASSDRSSGAHNEQFF. The CDR3 bases are TGCGCCAGCAGTGATCGTAGTAGCGGGGCGCACAATGAGCAGTTCTTC.

The chain carries TRBV5-8 and TRBJ1-6; 10 bases map to TRBD1. The CDR3 sequence is 16 residues long. After removal of 4 bases from V and 8 bases from J, the junction contained 9 bases not matched to a gene. Germline lookup yields CDR1 SGHTS and CDR2 YDEGEE. CDR3 sequence: CASSHPRTGGYSPLHF. CDR3 in DNA: TGTGCCAGCAGCCATCCTAGGACAGGGGGATATTCACCCCTCCACTTT.

The chain combines TRBV28 with TRBJ1-1, with D hard to call. The CDR3 contains 13 residues. The V end was cut by 3 bases, the J end by 11 bases, with 16 bases between. The germline V gene has CDR1 MDHEN and CDR2 SYDVKM. The chain's CDR3 is CASSLGGLRAAFF. CDR3 in DNA: TGTGCCAGCAGTTTGGGAGGGTTGAGGGCGGCTTTCTTT.

For the CDR3, the DNA is TGTGCCAGCAGCTTTGACAGATACTCCTACGAGCAGTACTTC. This translates into CASSFDRYSYEQYF. The chain employs TRBV7-9 and TRBJ2-7, with D perhaps matching TRBD1 (5 bases). Germline CDR1 is SEHNR and CDR2 is FQNEAQ (reference sequence). Between the trimmed V and J ends, which lost 3 bases and 0 bases, there was a span of 9 bases. This CDR3 is built from 14 residues.

The V and J genes are TRBV19 and TRBJ2-1; 9 nucleotides align to TRBD2. The CDR3 sequence is 16 residues long. Germline loops: CDR1 LNHDA, CDR2 SQIVND (reference sequence). V lost 3 bases, J lost 2 bases, and 5 bases stayed unmatched. The CDR3 reads CASSIAGGPTYNEQFF. CDR3 in DNA: TGTGCCAGTAGTATCGCGGGAGGGCCTACCTACAATGAGCAGTTCTTC.

The rearrangement links TRBV27 to TRBJ1-5; 7 positions agree with TRBD1. CDR1 and CDR2 from the germline V gene are MNHEY and SMNVEV (reference sequence). CDR3 length equals 15 residues. V shed 5 bases, J shed 0 bases, and the junction held 4 bases outside the gene matches. This CDR3 is CASSPGTVSNQPQHF. In nucleotides, the CDR3 is TGTGCCAGCAGTCCTGGGACAGTTAGCAATCAGCCCCAGCATTTT.

This clone was recorded only once. The rearrangement uses TRBV30 and TRBJ1-1, with 7 bases aligning to TRBD1. The CDR3 length is 13 residues. The ends lost 5 bases at V and 3 bases at J; junction bases unmatched: 6. Germline loops: CDR1 GTSNPN, CDR2 SVGIG (reference sequence). This CDR3 reads CAWDGDSYTEAFF. In nucleotides, the CDR3 is TGTGCCTGGGATGGGGACAGTTACACTGAAGCTTTCTTT.